The 21 T cell receptor beta chains below all came from one sample that was sequenced in a study of T cells in Graves' hyperthyroidism and ophthalmopathy. TCR beta CDR3 region amplification was performed from RNA transcripts. Using the HTBI primer set, a first-round RT-PCR was run on the TCR CDR3. TCRdb itself ran the multiplex PCR reads through MiXCR, one entry per CDR3 protein. This repertoire shows around 420,000 distinct CDR3 sequences, around 16% found once; its top ten account for 13% to 15%. The specimen was blood. The origin of the receptors is a woman aged 18-30 years with Graves' hyperthyroidism.

The rearrangement joins TRBV6-1 to TRBJ2-7; weak D call: TRBD1 (6 bases). Per germline, CDR1 MNHNS and CDR2 SASEGT. V was shortened by 5 bases and J by 7 bases, with 18 bases between the two germline ends. This CDR3 contains 14 residues. CDR3 sequence: CASSKPRTAGEQYF. The CDR3 DNA follows: TGTGCCAGCAGTAAACCTCGGACAGCCGGGGAGCAGTACTTC.

This clonotype appeared many times. The chain joins TRBV12-3 or TRBV12-4 to TRBJ2-1; D is unresolved. V was cut by 8 bases and J by 3 bases, with 14 bases left in between. The CDR3 runs to 14 residues. The DNA for the CDR3 is TGTGCCAGCTTAAAATTCGGTGGCTACAATGAGCAGTTCTTC. It specifies CASLKFGGYNEQFF.

This clonotype appeared a few times. This sequence joins TRBV4-2 and TRBJ2-7; no reliable D call. This CDR3 has 13 residues. The germline V gene encodes CDR1 LGHNA and CDR2 YNFKEQ. V was shortened by 0 bases and J by 3 bases, with 6 bases between the two germline ends. The CDR3 coding sequence is TGTGCCAGCAGCCAAGATGGGCACTACGAGCAGTACTTC. Translating gives CASSQDGHYEQYF.

This clonotype was seen at least ten times. This chain connects TRBV18 to TRBJ1-2, with D unclear. This CDR3 comprises 16 residues. The V end was cut by 8 bases, the J end by 2 bases, with 21 bases between. The germline V gene encodes CDR1 KGHSH and CDR2 LQKENI. Written as DNA, the CDR3 is TGTGCCAGCCCAATGACCCTGACAAGATCGAACTATGGCTACACCTTC. It yields the protein CASPMTLTRSNYGYTF.

This clonotype was picked up many times. The J gene is TRBJ2-3, the V gene TRBV20-1, with 9 bases identical to TRBD1. V trimming: 7 bases; J trimming: 4 bases; junction bases outside the gene matches: 9. Germline loops: CDR1 DFQATT, CDR2 SNEGSKA (reference sequence). The CDR3 has 14 residues. CDR3: CSGPGQGSSDTQYF. In DNA, the CDR3 is TGCAGTGGACCGGGACAGGGTTCGTCAGATACGCAGTATTTT.

About this clonotype: Since a much larger clone is just one base distant, this may be a read error. The CDR3 does not end in the conserved phenylalanine or tryptophan, so this is likely a read error. The V call is TRBV20-1, the J call TRBJ1-4, with 9 bases fitting TRBD1. The V gene end was trimmed by 6 bases and the J gene end by 2 bases; junction bases not matched to a gene: 4. Germline V gene data show CDR1 as DFQATT and CDR2 as SNEGSKA (reference sequence). This CDR3 spans 14 amino acids. The CDR3 protein is CSARGTGTNEKLFC. CDR3 DNA sequence: TGCAGTGCGAGGGGGACAGGGACTAATGAAAAACTGTTTTGT.

This clonotype was picked up one time. The V and J genes are TRBV5-5 and TRBJ1-6, with a tentative D call TRBD1 (6 bases). The germline V gene has CDR1 SGHKS and CDR2 YYEKEE (reference sequence). V dropped 5 bases and J dropped 7 bases, with 10 bases sitting between them. This CDR3 is 13 amino acids long. The CDR3 coding sequence is TGTGCCAGCAGGGGGGCAGTGAATTCACCCCTCCACTTT. Translation gives CASRGAVNSPLHF.

This clonotype was detected ten times or more. The rearrangement uses TRBV2 and TRBJ2-3; the D is unclear. With 2 bases removed from V and 6 bases from J, the gap between germline ends came to 15 bases. CDR1 and CDR2 (germline): SNHLY, FYNNEI. The CDR3 runs 15 residues. CDR3 coding DNA: TGTGCCAGCAGTGAACTTCGGGTACCTCGGGATACGCAGTATTTT. This sequence encodes CASSELRVPRDTQYF.

This rearrangement joins TRBV7-9 to TRBJ1-1, with D perhaps TRBD1 (5 bases). This CDR3 is 15 amino acids long. The germline V gene has CDR1 SEHNR and CDR2 FQNEAQ (reference sequence). Trimming stripped 4 bases from V and 0 bases from J, with 12 bases between. The DNA of the CDR3 is TGTGCCAGCAGCTCGGGGGACTTTATGAACACTGAAGCTTTCTTT. Its translation: CASSSGDFMNTEAFF.

This clonotype was observed a few times. The chain carries TRBV6-6 and TRBJ2-3; D might be TRBD2 (5 bases). The CDR3 totals 16 residues. The V end lost 0 bases, the J end lost 3 bases, and 13 bases lay between the germline ends. Germline V gene lookup returns CDR1 MNHNY and CDR2 SVGAGI (reference sequence). The CDR3 reads CASSYSIRDWTDTQYF. CDR3 nucleotide sequence: TGTGCCAGCAGTTACTCGATCCGGGATTGGACAGATACGCAGTATTTT.

This chain links TRBV28 with TRBJ1-6; no clear D gene. Germline V gene data show CDR1 as MDHEN and CDR2 as SYDVKM. The V gene lost 5 bases and the J gene lost 9 bases, with 8 bases spanning the gap. The CDR3 length is 12 residues. As DNA, the CDR3 is TGTGCCAGCAGTATAGGTAGTTCACCCCTCCACTTT. This sequence encodes CASSIGSSPLHF.

This clonotype was observed a few times. Compared with germline, one end of the junction differs, possibly owing to a read error. The genes are TRBV11-2 and TRBJ2-7; 9 positions agree with TRBD1. Germline values: CDR1 SGHAT, CDR2 FQNNGV. CDR3 length equals 14 residues. The CDR3: CASSFGTGYFERYF. CDR3 nucleotide sequence: TGTGCCAGCAGCTTCGGGACAGGGTATTTCGAGCGGTACTTC.

This clonotype was counted a few times. The chain couples TRBV5-1 to TRBJ2-7; D possibly corresponds to TRBD1 (7 bases). Trimming removed 1 base from V and 3 bases from J, with 17 bases in between. The CDR3 is 16 residues long. Germline V gene lookup returns CDR1 SGHRS and CDR2 YFSETQ. The CDR3 DNA is TGCGCCAGCAGCTTGTTCGCCGCGGGACAGAACTACGAGCAGTACTTC. Translated: CASSLFAAGQNYEQYF.

The chain is built from TRBV20-1 and TRBJ2-3; 14 bases are a match to TRBD2. Losses at the gene ends were 7 bases for V and 4 bases for J; bases not matched to a gene: 10. CDR1 and CDR2 from the germline V gene are DFQATT and SNEGSKA (reference sequence). The length of the CDR3 is 16 residues. CDR3 sequence: CSVFPGLAGGADTQYF. CDR3 sequence (DNA): TGCAGTGTTTTCCCCGGACTAGCGGGGGGCGCAGATACGCAGTATTTT.

The CDR3 nucleotides read TGTGCAGCCGAGGGGGAGCCAGTAGGACGGGAAAACACCGGGGAGCTGTTTTTT. Encoded protein: CAAEGEPVGRENTGELFF. The chain carries TRBV19 and TRBJ2-2; D is perhaps TRBD1 (6 bases). Germline CDR1 reads LNHDA; CDR2 reads SQIVND (reference sequence). This CDR3 is built from 18 residues.

Ten or more counts support this clonotype. The J gene is TRBJ2-1, the V gene TRBV7-2; a weak D match, TRBD2 (6 bases). Trimming pared 8 bases from V and 9 bases from J, leaving 17 bases between. The CDR3 totals 13 residues. The V gene's germline CDR1 is SGHTA and CDR2 FQGNSA. CDR3 coding DNA: TGTGCCAGCTCGAGGGCGGGGTACGGTGAGCAGTTCTTC. The encoded protein is CASSRAGYGEQFF.

This clonotype has ten or more counts. The genes are TRBV18 and TRBJ2-5, with 8 bases matching TRBD2. V was clipped by 3 bases and J by 1 base; unmatched bases: 4. This CDR3 comprises 15 residues. CDR1 is KGHSH, CDR2 LQKENI, per germline. The DNA for the CDR3 is TGTGCCAGCTCACCGACGGGAGGGTTCCAAGAGACCCAGTACTTC. It yields the protein CASSPTGGFQETQYF.

The chain joins TRBV15 to TRBJ1-1, with no clear D. The germline CDR1 and CDR2 sequences are LNHNV and YYDKDF (reference sequence). The CDR3 consists of 14 residues. V lost 0 bases, J lost 4 bases, and 9 bases lay in between. CDR3 sequence reads: CATSRDMSSTEAFF. As DNA, the CDR3 is TGTGCCACCAGCAGAGATATGTCGAGCACTGAAGCTTTCTTT.

This clonotype was counted only a few times. The chain uses TRBV13 and TRBJ2-1; 9 bases fit TRBD1. The CDR3 is 12 residues long. The V gene's germline CDR1 is PRHDT and CDR2 FYEKMQ (reference sequence). V was pared by 6 bases and J by 15 bases, with 9 bases of the junction left unmatched. CDR3 sequence reads: CASSHRTGEGFF. CDR3 coding DNA: TGTGCCAGCAGTCACCGGACAGGGGAGGGGTTCTTC.

This clonotype showed up many times. This rearrangement joins TRBV28 to TRBJ1-5; D is unclear. The CDR3 runs 13 residues. Germline values: CDR1 MDHEN, CDR2 SYDVKM. The ends were cut back, 7 bases at V and 4 bases at J, with 11 bases in the middle. CDR3 in DNA: TGTGCCAGCACCGAGCTGCGAAATCAGCCCCAGCATTTT. This sequence encodes CASTELRNQPQHF.

The V call is TRBV6-6, the J call TRBJ2-7, with TRBD1 matching over 8 bases. Unmatched junction bases numbered 6, after V lost 2 bases and J lost 3 bases. In germline, CDR1 is MNHNY, CDR2 SVGAGI (reference sequence). The CDR3 loop spans 15 amino acids. CDR3 region: CASSYTHGQGYEQYF. The CDR3 region has the DNA TGTGCCAGCAGTTACACCCACGGACAGGGCTACGAGCAGTACTTC.